Only one count was recorded for the clone carrying this T cell receptor (beta chain). The data were obtained in a study of T-cell memory formation after mild COVID-19. TCRdb fed the 5' RACE reads into MiXCR, producing one record per CDR3 protein. The table includes 250,000 to 300,000 distinct CDR3 sequences, around 15% detected once. The V end lost 5 bases, the J end lost 3 bases, and 8 bases lay between the germline ends. This CDR3 region has 12 residues. Input material: PBMCs or a T cell subset sorted from them (not recorded which). V usage is TRBV12-3 or TRBV12-4 and J usage is TRBJ2-7; D not resolved. This TCR derives from a man aged 18 to 30 who had mild COVID-19 (a few samples of this study predate the infection). Cell type and time point are not known. The CDR3 DNA reads TGTGCCAGCAGTCTCCAAGTCTACGAGCAGTACTTC. Protein: CASSLQVYEQYF.